The 13 T cell receptor beta chains presented below share a single source sample, sequenced in a study of T cells in tuberculosis. The repertoire was sequenced with immunoSEQ multiplex PCR; TCRdb's copy has only in-frame clones and lacks some. Among over 30,000 clones, 97% were seen once, and the ten largest hold approximately 6.2%. Sequenced input: PBMCs. These receptors originate from a donor aged 10-30 years with latent tuberculosis or without tuberculosis infection.

The count of this clone is one. The chain carries TRBV15 and TRBJ2-1, with 8 bases identical to TRBD1. The CDR3 loop spans 15 amino acids. V shed 5 bases, J shed 3 bases, and the junction held 6 bases outside the gene matches. Germline V gene sequence: CDR1 LNHNV, CDR2 YYDKDF (reference sequence). The CDR3 nucleotides read TGTGCCACCAGCGGGGTCGGACAGGGCTACAATGAGCAGTTCTTC. Protein product: CATSGVGQGYNEQFF.

The chain is built from TRBV19 and TRBJ1-3, with 7 bases matching TRBD1. The V and J ends lost 5 bases and 4 bases, in that order; junction bases with no gene match: 14. CDR1 is LNHDA, CDR2 SQIVND, per germline (reference sequence). This CDR3 spans 17 amino acids. The CDR3 sequence is CASSAERLTGSGNTIYF. As DNA, the CDR3 is TGTGCCAGTAGTGCTGAGCGCCTGACAGGGTCGGGAAACACCATATATTTT.

This clone was recorded only once. The V call is TRBV28, the J call TRBJ1-5; D unclear. V was clipped by 2 bases and J by 4 bases, with 3 bases between them. The CDR3 spans 12 residues. The germline V gene encodes CDR1 MDHEN and CDR2 SYDVKM. CDR3 protein: CASSLPNQPQHF. The CDR3 nucleotides read TGTGCCAGCAGTTTACCTAATCAGCCCCAGCATTTT.

With regard to this clone: One end of the junction fails to match germline, which may point to a read error. The V call is TRBV4-1, the J call TRBJ1-2; no clear D. The CDR3 runs 11 residues. Germline loops: CDR1 MGHRA, CDR2 YSYEKL. CDR3 protein: CASSQDLRKPF. CDR3 in DNA: TGCGCCAGCAGCCAAGATTTGCGGAAGCCCTTC.

This clone is judged medium-sized (0.01 to 0.1%). The rearrangement joins TRBV29-1 to TRBJ2-3; 8 bases agree with TRBD2. The CDR3 is made up of 18 amino acids. Germline CDR1 SQVTM, CDR2 ANQGSEA. V was clipped by 3 bases and J by 10 bases; unmatched bases: 24. The CDR3 here is CSVDVPGPGGPIVGAQYF. The CDR3 DNA follows: TGCAGCGTTGATGTTCCGGGTCCGGGAGGGCCGATCGTGGGGGCGCAGTATTTT.

The genes are TRBV6-1 and TRBJ1-2, with D possibly TRBD1 on 5 matching bases. Germline V lookup: CDR1 MNHNS, CDR2 SASEGT. Trimming took 6 bases from V and 10 from J, leaving 21 bases between them. The CDR3 length is 14 residues. The DNA of the CDR3 is TGTGCCAGCAGAACAGGCCCGACCCGAACCGCCTACACCTTC. Translated: CASRTGPTRTAYTF.

The chain uses TRBV11-3 and TRBJ2-2, with 7 bases fitting TRBD1. With 5 bases clipped from V and 3 bases from J, the junction kept 12 bases outside the gene matches. Germline values: CDR1 SGHNT, CDR2 YENEEA. This CDR3 region has 17 residues. In DNA form, the CDR3 reads TGTGCCAGCAGCAATACCTACGACAGGGAAGACACCGGGGAGCTGTTTTTT. Translating gives CASSNTYDREDTGELFF.

The V call is TRBV7-9, the J call TRBJ2-3; 7 positions agree with TRBD1. CDR1 and CDR2 from the germline V gene are SEHNR and FQNEAQ (reference sequence). V shed 3 bases, J shed 1 base, and the junction held 4 bases outside the gene matches. This CDR3 is built from 15 residues. The CDR3 bases are TGTGCCAGCAGCTTCCGGGACAGTGGCACAGATACGCAGTATTTT. Translation gives CASSFRDSGTDTQYF.

The chain recombines TRBV5-1 with TRBJ2-3; 10 bases fit TRBD1. The junction had 13 bases not matched to a gene; V was cut back by 0 bases and J by 6 bases. The germline gives CDR1 SGHRS, CDR2 YFSETQ. This CDR3 is built from 18 residues. In nucleotides, the CDR3 is TGCGCCAGCAGCTTGGGAATCCGGACAGGGGGAGGCTGGGATACGCAGTATTTT. This translates into CASSLGIRTGGGWDTQYF.

This clone was counted once. The V and J genes are TRBV19 and TRBJ2-2; the D gene is possibly TRBD1 (5 bases). V gave up 7 bases and J gave up 4 bases, with 16 bases separating them. Germline CDR1 and CDR2: LNHDA and SQIVND (reference sequence). The CDR3 runs 15 residues. CDR3: CASKRSTGSTGELFF. CDR3 bases: TGTGCCAGTAAACGGTCAACAGGCTCCACCGGGGAGCTGTTTTTT.

The chain recombines TRBV7-8 with TRBJ2-7; 9 bases align to TRBD1. The CDR3 has 15 amino acids. Losses at the gene ends were 5 bases for V and 5 bases for J; bases not matched to a gene: 10. The germline V gene has CDR1 SGHVS and CDR2 FQNEAQ. This CDR3 is CASSRRDRDENEQYF. For the CDR3, the DNA is TGTGCCAGCAGCAGAAGGGACAGGGATGAAAACGAGCAGTACTTC.

The J gene is TRBJ2-1, the V gene TRBV5-8, with TRBD1 matching 8 bases. The CDR3 runs 15 residues. CDR1 and CDR2 from the germline V gene are SGHTS and YDEGEE. Unmatched junction bases numbered 8, after V lost 4 bases and J lost 5 bases. This chain's CDR3 is CASSVPGTGHNEQFF. The DNA of the CDR3 is TGTGCCAGCAGCGTCCCCGGGACAGGTCACAATGAGCAGTTCTTC. Full variable domain (outside the CDR3, taken from reference TRBV5-8 and TRBJ2-1): EAGVTQSPTHLIKTRGQQATLRCSPISGHTSVYWYQQALGLGLQFLLWYDEGEERNRGNFPPRFSGRQFPNYSSELNVNALELEDSALYLCASSVPGTGHNEQFFGPGTRLTVL.

The chain joins TRBV10-3 to TRBJ1-1; unclear D gene. CDR3 length: 13 residues. V was cut by 2 bases and J by 8 bases, with 12 bases left in between. CDR1 is ENHRY, CDR2 SYGVKD, per germline. The CDR3 loop is CAISEADTEEAFF. The CDR3 coding sequence is TGTGCCATCAGTGAGGCTGACACAGAAGAAGCTTTCTTT.